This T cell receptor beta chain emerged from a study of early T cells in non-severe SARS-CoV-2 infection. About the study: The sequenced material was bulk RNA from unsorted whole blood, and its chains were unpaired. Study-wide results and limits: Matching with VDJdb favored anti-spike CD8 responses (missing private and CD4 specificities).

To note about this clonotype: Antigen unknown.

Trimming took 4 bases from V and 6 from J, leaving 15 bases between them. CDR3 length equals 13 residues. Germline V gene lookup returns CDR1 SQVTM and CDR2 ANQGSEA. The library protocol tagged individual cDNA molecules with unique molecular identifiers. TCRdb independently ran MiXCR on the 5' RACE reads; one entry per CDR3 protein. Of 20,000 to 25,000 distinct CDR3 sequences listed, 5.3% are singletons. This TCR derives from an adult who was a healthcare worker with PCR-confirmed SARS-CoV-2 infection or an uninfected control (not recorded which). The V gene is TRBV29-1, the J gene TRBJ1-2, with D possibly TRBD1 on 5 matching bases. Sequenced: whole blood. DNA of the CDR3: TGCAGCGTTGTGGCAGGGTGGCAGGATGGCTACACCTTC. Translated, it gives CSVVAGWQDGYTF.